Listed below are T cell receptor beta chains from one sample, sequenced in a study of HIV-infected patients and healthy controls. TCRdb called the 5' RACE reads again in MiXCR, with one record for every CDR3 protein. The table has roughly 9,000 distinct CDR3 sequences, 5.8% seen once. The sequenced sample consisted of blood. Every receptor here comes from an adult in good health. CDR3s include the opening cysteine and the closing phenylalanine or tryptophan. D genes are given only for firm matches. Not all rows give a size; the values are once, few, many and, for expanded clones, a class.

CDR3 DNA: TGTGCCAGCAGCCAGAGTAGTCGGTACAATGAGCAGTTCTTC; CDR3 protein: CASSQSSRYNEQFF; V gene: TRBV14; D gene: NA; J gene: TRBJ2-1; clone size: few
CDR3 DNA: TGTGCCAGCCAAGGGACCCTATGGCCCCTCTCTGGGGCCAACGTCCTGACTTTC; CDR3 protein: CASQGTLWPLSGANVLTF; V gene: TRBV13; D gene: NA; J gene: TRBJ2-6; clone size: few
CDR3 DNA: TGTGCCAGCACCCGGGGGGCCACAGATACGCAGTATTTT; CDR3 protein: CASTRGATDTQYF; V gene: TRBV2; D gene: NA; J gene: TRBJ2-3; clone size: medium-sized
CDR3 DNA: TGTGCCTGGAGACGGACTAGCGGGATGAATGAGCAGTTCTTC; CDR3 protein: CAWRRTSGMNEQFF; V gene: TRBV30; D gene: TRBD2; J gene: TRBJ2-1; clone size: many
CDR3 DNA: TGTGCCAGCAGCACTCAACAGGGGGAGAAGACCCAGTACTTC; CDR3 protein: CASSTQQGEKTQYF; V gene: TRBV5-4; D gene: TRBD1; J gene: TRBJ2-5; clone size: NA
CDR3 DNA: TGCAGTTGTTCGTATTGGCGAGTCTTCAATGAGCAGTTCTTC; CDR3 protein: CSCSYWRVFNEQFF; V gene: TRBV20-1; D gene: NA; J gene: TRBJ2-1; clone size: few
CDR3 DNA: TGCAGCGTTGAAAGGCGGCAGGGGGAGAATGAGCAGTTCTTC; CDR3 protein: CSVERRQGENEQFF; V gene: TRBV29-1; D gene: TRBD1; J gene: TRBJ2-1; clone size: medium-sized
CDR3 DNA: TGTGCCAGCAGCTTGTACGGGTCATCTCAGCCCCAGCATTTT; CDR3 protein: CASSLYGSSQPQHF; V gene: TRBV7-2; D gene: NA; J gene: TRBJ1-5; clone size: many
CDR3 DNA: TGTGCCATCAGTGATCCGGGACAGGGGGCTACCAACAATGAGCAGTTCTTC; CDR3 protein: CAISDPGQGATNNEQFF; V gene: TRBV10-3; D gene: TRBD1; J gene: TRBJ2-1; clone size: medium-sized
CDR3 DNA: TGTGCCACGAACGAGGGCAGGGGAAAGGATCAGCCCCAGCATTTT; CDR3 protein: CATNEGRGKDQPQHF; V gene: TRBV19; D gene: NA; J gene: TRBJ1-5; clone size: many
CDR3 DNA: TGTGCCAGCAGCTTAGTTTGGGACGGCGGATGGGAGACCCAGTACTTC; CDR3 protein: CASSLVWDGGWETQYF; V gene: TRBV7-2; D gene: NA; J gene: TRBJ2-5; clone size: many
CDR3 DNA: TGCGCCAGCAGCCATAACCCAGGGGAGTCCTATAATTCACCCCTCCACTTT; CDR3 protein: CASSHNPGESYNSPLHF; V gene: TRBV4-3; D gene: NA; J gene: TRBJ1-6; clone size: NA
CDR3 DNA: TGTGCCATCAGTGAAGCTAGACAGGCCAACTCTGGGGCCAACGTCCTGACTTTC; CDR3 protein: CAISEARQANSGANVLTF; V gene: TRBV10-3; D gene: NA; J gene: TRBJ2-6; clone size: many
CDR3 DNA: TGTGCCAGCAGCTTAGTGGGACAGGGCTACGAGCAGTACTTC; CDR3 protein: CASSLVGQGYEQYF; V gene: TRBV7-2; D gene: TRBD1; J gene: TRBJ2-7; clone size: medium-sized
CDR3 DNA: TGTGCCAGCAGCAAAGCCCGGCCGCTCCAAGAGACCCAGTACTTC; CDR3 protein: CASSKARPLQETQYF; V gene: TRBV21-1; D gene: NA; J gene: TRBJ2-5; clone size: many
CDR3 DNA: TGTGCCAGCAGCGGAGGAGTCGGACTAGCGGGAGAAAGATCCTACAATGAGCAGTTCTTC; CDR3 protein: CASSGGVGLAGERSYNEQFF; V gene: TRBV7-6; D gene: TRBD2; J gene: TRBJ2-1; clone size: many
CDR3 DNA: TGTGCCAGCAGCTCTAAATCTGGGGCCAACGTCCTGACTTTC; CDR3 protein: CASSSKSGANVLTF; V gene: TRBV7-2; D gene: NA; J gene: TRBJ2-6; clone size: medium-sized
CDR3 DNA: TGCAGTGCCGTGGGAGGACAGGGGGCGATTCAGCCCCAGCATTTT; CDR3 protein: CSAVGGQGAIQPQHF; V gene: TRBV20-1; D gene: TRBD1; J gene: TRBJ1-5; clone size: medium-sized
CDR3 DNA: TGTGCCAGCAGCTCCTTTTTTAGGTCATCAGCCTACGAGCAGTACTTC; CDR3 protein: CASSSFFRSSAYEQYF; V gene: TRBV11-2; D gene: NA; J gene: TRBJ2-7; clone size: medium-sized
CDR3 DNA: TGTGCCAGCAGTTTTCAATCCCGAGCGCGACCTGAAGCTTTCTTT; CDR3 protein: CASSFQSRARPEAFF; V gene: TRBV28; D gene: NA; J gene: TRBJ1-1; clone size: many
CDR3 DNA: TGTGCCTGGAGTGCGGGGCAAGAGACCCAGTACTTC; CDR3 protein: CAWSAGQETQYF; V gene: TRBV30; D gene: NA; J gene: TRBJ2-5; clone size: NA
CDR3 DNA: TGTGCTAGTGGTTTGCGCACCGGGGGTCAGACTAGCTACACCTTC; CDR3 protein: CASGLRTGGQTSYTF; V gene: TRBV12-5; D gene: NA; J gene: TRBJ1-2; clone size: medium-sized